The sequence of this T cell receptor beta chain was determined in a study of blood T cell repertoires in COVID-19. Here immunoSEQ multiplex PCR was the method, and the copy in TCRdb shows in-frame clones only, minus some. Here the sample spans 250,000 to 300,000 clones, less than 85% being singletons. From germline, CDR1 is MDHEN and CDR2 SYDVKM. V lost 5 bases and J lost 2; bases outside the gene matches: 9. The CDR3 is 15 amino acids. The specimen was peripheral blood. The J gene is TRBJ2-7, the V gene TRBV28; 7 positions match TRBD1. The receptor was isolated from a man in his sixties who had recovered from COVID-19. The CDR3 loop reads CASSLGTVGAYEQYF. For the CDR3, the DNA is TGTGCCAGCAGTCTAGGGACAGTGGGGGCCTACGAGCAGTACTTC.